What follows are 21 T cell receptor beta chains derived from one specimen sequenced in a study of somatic mutations in cytotoxic T cells in rheumatoid arthritis (dated by TCRdb to about 2017). The receptor library was made with the immunoSEQ multiplex PCR assay. TCRdb limited this immuneACCESS table to in-frame rearrangements with V and J called. A share of clones is missing; checked studies link under half to unresolved V genes, and the rest is unexplained. In all, the sample holds around 2,000 clones, and less than 75% of those were seen once. The ten most abundant clones make up 58% of the sample. The sample consisted of CD8+ T cells sorted from blood, taken at a follow-up visit. The receptors were gathered from a man in his 70s with rheumatoid arthritis.

The rearrangement uses TRBV13 and TRBJ2-7; perhaps D is TRBD1 or TRBD2 (5 bases each). Trimming removed 5 bases from V and 3 bases from J, with 14 bases in between. Germline V gives CDR1 PRHDT, CDR2 FYEKMQ (reference sequence). This CDR3 contains 14 residues. The CDR3 loop is CASSQRDQVYEQYF. The CDR3 bases are TGTGCCAGCAGCCAACGGGACCAAGTCTACGAGCAGTACTTC.

In its sample, this clone was seen a few times. The chain couples TRBV6-1 to TRBJ1-2, with no clear D. This CDR3 is 13 amino acids long. Germline loops: CDR1 MNHNS, CDR2 SASEGT. V was pared by 5 bases and J by 4 bases, with 11 bases between. The CDR3 protein is CASSKPSLYGYTF. The CDR3 DNA reads TGTGCCAGCAGTAAACCCTCCCTCTATGGCTACACCTTC.

This chain connects TRBV7-9 to TRBJ2-1; the D gene could be TRBD1 or TRBD2 (5 bases each). CDR3 length: 15 residues. The germline V gene encodes CDR1 SEHNR and CDR2 FQNEAQ (reference sequence). V lost 8 bases and J lost 0, with 14 bases in between. The CDR3 spells CASGGTGSSYNEQFF. As DNA, the CDR3 is TGTGCCAGCGGGGGAACGGGGAGCTCCTACAATGAGCAGTTCTTC.

This chain uses TRBV7-6 with TRBJ1-2; no definite D call. There are 14 residues in the CDR3. The V and J ends lost 2 bases and 8 bases respectively, with 15 bases between them. Germline values: CDR1 SGHVS, CDR2 FNYEAQ. CDR3 protein: CASSLYREGSGYTF. CDR3 nucleotides: TGTGCCAGCAGCTTATATCGGGAAGGAAGCGGCTACACCTTC.

The chain uses TRBV7-8 and TRBJ2-4; 10 nucleotides align to TRBD2. Germline values: CDR1 SGHVS, CDR2 FQNEAQ. J lost 7 bases, V lost 2 bases, and 5 bases had no gene match. The CDR3 is made up of 15 amino acids. For the CDR3, the DNA is TGTGCCAGCAGCTTACCGAGCGGGGGGGCCAACATTCAGTACTTC. It translates to CASSLPSGGANIQYF. Supplemented by reference TRBV7-8 and TRBJ2-4, the full variable domain reads GAGVSQSPRYKVAKRGQDVALRCDPISGHVSLFWYQQALGQGPEFLTYFQNEAQLDKSGLPSDRFFAERPEGSVSTLKIQRTQQEDSAVYLCASSLPSGGANIQYFGAGTRLSVL.

This clone was counted between two and nine times. V usage is TRBV4-1 and J usage is TRBJ2-5, with TRBD2 identical over 14 bases. With V trimmed by 4 bases and J by 5 bases, 6 bases remained unmatched. Per the germline V gene, CDR1 is MGHRA and CDR2 is YSYEKL. The CDR3 length is 16 residues. Written as DNA, the CDR3 is TGCGCCAGCAGCCCGGGACTAGCGGGGGAGGGGGAGACCCAGTACTTC. Protein: CASSPGLAGEGETQYF.

The chain carries TRBV13 and TRBJ2-1; 9 nucleotides align to TRBD1. Germline V CDR1 and CDR2: PRHDT, FYEKMQ (reference sequence). V was pared by 1 base and J by 4 bases, with 5 bases of the junction left unmatched. This CDR3 has 16 residues. The CDR3 nucleotides are TGTGCCAGCAGCTTAGCCGGGACAGGGAAATACAATGAGCAGTTCTTC. Its protein product is CASSLAGTGKYNEQFF.

The CDR3, as DNA: TGTGCCAGCAGCTTGCCAGGTGACTCGTCTGGAAACACCATATATTTT. Translation: CASSLPGDSSGNTIYF. The chain recombines TRBV5-5 with TRBJ1-3; D unclear. Trimming pared 1 base from V and 1 base from J, leaving 12 bases between. The germline V gene encodes CDR1 SGHKS and CDR2 YYEKEE (reference sequence). This CDR3 spans 16 amino acids.

The V and J genes are TRBV18 and TRBJ1-2; D perhaps matches TRBD1 (6 bases). The germline V gene has CDR1 KGHSH and CDR2 LQKENI. The CDR3 has 13 residues. V lost 4 bases and J 4 bases, leaving 10 bases between the germline ends. CDR3 nucleotides: TGTGCCAGCTCACTACAGGGATTCTATGGCTACACCTTC. It yields the protein CASSLQGFYGYTF.

The CDR3 DNA reads as TGTGCCAGCAGCCTAGGGAGAACAGGCAATGAGCAGTTCTTC. Translated: CASSLGRTGNEQFF. V and J are TRBV11-1 and TRBJ2-1; possibly TRBD1 or TRBD2 for D (5 bases each). Trimming took off 5 bases at V and 6 bases at J, with 14 bases between the two ends. The CDR3 extends over 14 amino acids. CDR1 and CDR2 (germline): SGHAT, FQDESV (reference sequence).

This chain uses TRBV27 with TRBJ2-7; 8 bases are a match to TRBD1. The germline CDR1 and CDR2 sequences are MNHEY and SMNVEV (reference sequence). The CDR3 runs 13 residues. J gave up 5 bases and V 6 bases, and 6 bases lay outside the gene matches. This CDR3 is CASRTGASNEQYF. For the CDR3, the DNA is TGTGCCAGCAGGACAGGGGCGTCTAACGAGCAGTACTTC.

This clone has only a few counts. This chain joins TRBV25-1 and TRBJ1-1; D remains unclear. Germline V gene sequence: CDR1 MGHDK, CDR2 SYGVNS. V lost 10 bases and J 0 bases, leaving 9 bases between the germline ends. The CDR3 extends over 12 amino acids. In DNA form, the CDR3 reads TGTGCCACCAAAGGGTTGAACACTGAAGCTTTCTTT. Its translation is CATKGLNTEAFF. The full variable domain, its missing parts supplied by reference TRBV25-1 and TRBJ1-1, is EADIYQTPRYLVIGTGKKITLECSQTMGHDKMYWYQQDPGMELHLIHYSYGVNSTEKGDLSSESTVSRIRTEHFPLTLESARPSHTSQYLCATKGLNTEAFFGQGTRLTVV.

This clone has more than one count but fewer than ten. The V gene is TRBV7-6, the J gene TRBJ2-2, with D hard to call. Germline V gene data show CDR1 as SGHVS and CDR2 as FNYEAQ. Trimming pared 6 bases from V and 0 bases from J, leaving 8 bases between. The CDR3 length is 14 residues. The CDR3 loop reads CASSRTANTGELFF. As DNA, the CDR3 is TGTGCCAGCAGTCGTACCGCGAACACCGGGGAGCTGTTTTTT.

This chain uses TRBV7-2 with TRBJ1-1, with a tentative D call TRBD1 (5 bases). V was trimmed by 1 base and J by 0 bases, leaving 9 bases between them. Germline-derived CDR1 and CDR2 are SGHTA and FQGNSA. The CDR3 sequence is 15 residues long. The CDR3 DNA is TGTGCCAGCAGCTTAGGGGACCGTTTGAACACTGAAGCTTTCTTT. It specifies CASSLGDRLNTEAFF.

This clone was seen just once. The genes are TRBV4-1 and TRBJ2-3; D call uncertain. V was shortened by 0 bases and J by 3 bases, with 10 bases between the two germline ends. CDR3 size: 15 residues. Per the germline V gene, CDR1 is MGHRA and CDR2 is YSYEKL. The CDR3 sequence: CASSQEIQLTDTQYF. As DNA, the CDR3 is TGCGCCAGCAGCCAAGAAATACAGCTAACAGATACGCAGTATTTT.

This clone is categorized as hyperexpanded. The chain carries TRBV15 and TRBJ2-5; D is uncertain. Germline CDR1 reads LNHNV; CDR2 reads YYDKDF (reference sequence). With 0 bases removed from V and 5 bases from J, the gap between germline ends came to 16 bases. The CDR3 loop spans 16 amino acids. DNA of the CDR3: TGTGCCACCAGCAGAGATGCCCCCAGGATGGGGGAGACCCAGTACTTC. Translated, it gives CATSRDAPRMGETQYF.

By sample fraction, this clone is large. The chain joins TRBV6-1 to TRBJ2-7; D unclear. Deletions cut 6 bases from V and 6 bases from J, with 21 bases between. The CDR3 runs 15 residues. Germline CDR1 and CDR2: MNHNS and SASEGT. CDR3 sequence reads: CASSASRFGRREQYF. The DNA of the CDR3 is TGTGCCAGCAGCGCCTCGAGGTTTGGGCGGCGCGAGCAGTACTTC.

This chain connects TRBV27 to TRBJ1-2, with a tentative D call TRBD1 (6 bases). This CDR3 comprises 13 residues. The germline V and J ends were trimmed by 7 bases and 4 bases, with 13 bases remaining between them. CDR1 MNHEY and CDR2 SMNVEV come from the germline V gene (reference sequence). CDR3 amino acids: CASMGGASYGYTF. CDR3 bases: TGTGCCAGCATGGGGGGGGCCAGCTATGGCTACACCTTC.

The V gene is TRBV6-6, the J gene TRBJ2-2; the D is unclear. V gave up 2 bases and J gave up 5 bases, with 9 bases separating them. The CDR3 is 14 residues long. Germline assignment: CDR1 MNHNY and CDR2 SVGAGI (reference sequence). The DNA for the CDR3 is TGTGCCAGCAGTTACGCCCAAAGGACCGGGGAGCTGTTTTTT. Translated, it gives CASSYAQRTGELFF.

V gene TRBV5-4 combines with J gene TRBJ2-1, with TRBD2 matching over 10 bases. This CDR3 is built from 15 residues. J lost 6 bases, V lost 0 bases, and 3 bases had no gene match. The V gene's germline CDR1 is SGHNT and CDR2 YYREEE (reference sequence). As DNA, the CDR3 is TGTGCCAGCAGCTTGGTAGCGGGGGGCATCAATGAGCAGTTCTTC. Translated, it gives CASSLVAGGINEQFF. The variable domain in full, with the rest retrieved from reference TRBV5-4 and TRBJ2-1, is ETGVTQSPTHLIKTRGQQVTLRCSSQSGHNTVSWYQQALGQGPQFIFQYYREEENGRGNFPPRFSGLQFPNYSSELNVNALELDDSALYLCASSLVAGGINEQFFGPGTRLTVL.

This clone showed up just once. V gene TRBV29-1 combines with J gene TRBJ2-3, with D maybe TRBD2 (6 bases). V shed 4 bases and J shed 2 bases, with 13 bases lying between them. The germline V gene encodes CDR1 SQVTM and CDR2 ANQGSEA. The length of the CDR3 is 14 residues. CDR3 coding DNA: TGCAGCGTTGTGCACCGGGGGTTCACAGATACGCAGTATTTT. As protein: CSVVHRGFTDTQYF.